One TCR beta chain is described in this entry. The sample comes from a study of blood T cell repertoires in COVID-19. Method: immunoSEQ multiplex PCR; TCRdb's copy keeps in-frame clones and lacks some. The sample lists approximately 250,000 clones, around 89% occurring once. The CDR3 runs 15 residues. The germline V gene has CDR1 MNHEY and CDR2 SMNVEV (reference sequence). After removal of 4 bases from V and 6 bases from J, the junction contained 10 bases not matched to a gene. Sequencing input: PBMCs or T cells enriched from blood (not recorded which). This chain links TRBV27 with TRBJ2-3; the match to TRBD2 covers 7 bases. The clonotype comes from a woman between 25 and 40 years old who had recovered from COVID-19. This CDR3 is CASSWGGGLVDTQYF. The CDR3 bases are TGTGCCAGCAGTTGGGGGGGAGGGTTGGTCGATACGCAGTATTTT.